These 4 T cell receptor beta chains originate from one sample sequenced in a study of CD8+CD57+ T cells in acquired aplastic anemia. Genomic DNA served as template for TCR beta VDJ and CDR3 profiling. From the reads, TCRdb called clonotypes with MiXCR, one entry per CDR3 protein. The data contain about 190,000 distinct CDR3 sequences, approximately 52% of them singletons. Sequenced material: sorted CD4+, CD8+, or CD8+CD57+ T cells (not recorded which) from PBMCs. These receptors all stem from a human donor in good health, serving as a control.

The genes are TRBV7-7 and TRBJ2-5; D gene ambiguous. The CDR3 contains 14 residues. Trimming shortened V by 4 bases and J by 2 bases, and 11 bases separated the two germline ends. Germline CDR1 is SSHAT and CDR2 is FNYEAQ (reference sequence). CDR3 amino acids: CASSYSAGQETQYF. In nucleotides, the CDR3 is TGTGCCAGCAGCTATTCGGCAGGACAAGAGACCCAGTACTTC.

This chain links TRBV7-9 with TRBJ2-1; TRBD2 matches at 9 bases. CDR1 and CDR2 (germline): SEHNR, FQNEAQ (reference sequence). This CDR3 region has 15 residues. After removal of 5 bases from V and 6 bases from J, the junction contained 8 bases not matched to a gene. As DNA, the CDR3 is TGTGCCAGCAGCGGGCTGGCGGGAGGGTTCAATGAGCAGTTCTTC. It yields the protein CASSGLAGGFNEQFF. Filled out from reference TRBV7-9 and TRBJ2-1, the complete variable domain reads DTGVSQNPRHKITKRGQNVTFRCDPISEHNRLYWYRQTLGQGPEFLTYFQNEAQLEKSRLLSDRFSAERPKGSFSTLEIQRTEQGDSAMYLCASSGLAGGFNEQFFGPGTRLTVL.

The V gene is TRBV12-3 or TRBV12-4, the J gene TRBJ2-7, with D maybe TRBD2 (6 bases). Trimming removed 5 bases at V and 0 bases at J, with 14 bases between. The CDR3 length is 15 residues. The CDR3 DNA reads as TGTGCCAGCAGTCCCGGACTACCGCACTCCTACGAGCAGTACTTC. It is translated as CASSPGLPHSYEQYF.

The chain carries TRBV5-1 and TRBJ2-7; a weak D match, TRBD2 (5 bases). The V gene's germline CDR1 is SGHRS and CDR2 YFSETQ. The CDR3 sequence is 14 residues long. The V gene lost 5 bases and the J gene lost 0 bases, with 12 bases spanning the gap. CDR3: CASSAWGVSYEQYF. CDR3 DNA sequence: TGCGCCAGCAGTGCTTGGGGAGTCTCCTACGAGCAGTACTTC.